A selection of T cell receptor beta chains follows, all from one sample in a study of OX40 agonist ivuxolimab in advanced cancers. Assay: immunoSEQ multiplex PCR; the TCRdb copy retains only in-frame clones and omits some. This sample has tens of thousands of clones, with roughly 87% found just once. The sequences come from CD4+ or CD8+ T cells sorted from blood, collected in a trial of the OX40 agonist ivuxolimab. The source of these receptors is an adult with an advanced solid tumor such as melanoma, head and neck, liver or kidney cancer. Each CDR3 is given with its conserved first and last residue. A D gene is named only where the DNA matches it firmly. Only some rows state a clone size, as once, few, many or a class for expanded clones.

J gene | clone size | V gene | D gene | CDR3 DNA | CDR3 protein
TRBJ1-2 | . | TRBV28 | . | TGTGCCAGCAGTTTGGGCGCATCAGACTATGGCTACACCTTC | CASSLGASDYGYTF
TRBJ1-2 | . | TRBV5-4 | . | TGTGCCAGCAGCTTGTGGGGGGCGCGGGGCTACACCTTC | CASSLWGARGYTF
TRBJ1-2 | . | TRBV7-8 | TRBD1 | TGTGCCAGCAGCTCCTCCGGGACAGGGGAAGGCTACACCTTC | CASSSSGTGEGYTF
TRBJ1-2 | . | TRBV28 | . | TGTGCCAGCAGTTTACCCGCAGGGTCAGGGTTCGGATCCTATGGCTACACCTTC | CASSLPAGSGFGSYGYTF
TRBJ2-7 | few | TRBV4-1 | . | TGCGCCAGCAGCCAAGTCCTGGGCGAGCAGTACTTC | CASSQVLGEQYF
TRBJ2-5 | . | TRBV7-2 | . | TGTGCCAGCAGCAACACGGCAGCGCAAGAGACCCAGTACTTC | CASSNTAAQETQYF
TRBJ1-4 | . | TRBV2 | . | TGTGCCAGCAGGGGGTTCGCGACACCAAAAGGTGAAAAACTGTTTTTT | CASRGFATPKGEKLFF
TRBJ1-3 | . | TRBV10-2 | . | TGCGCCAGCAGTGGGGCAGGGAGTTCTGGAAACACCATATATTTT | CASSGAGSSGNTIYF
TRBJ1-1 | . | TRBV4-3 | TRBD1 | TGCGCCAGCAGCCAAGAAGGGGGCGGTGAAGCTTTCTTT | CASSQEGGGEAFF
TRBJ2-2 | . | TRBV11-2 | . | TGTGCCAGCAGCCCAGTACGGGGGTTCTCCGGGGAGCTGTTTTTT | CASSPVRGFSGELFF
TRBJ1-2 | . | TRBV19 | TRBD1 | TGTGCCAGTAGTACCGAGGCCACAGGGGACTATGGCTACACCTTC | CASSTEATGDYGYTF
TRBJ1-1 | . | TRBV2 | . | TGTGCCAGCAGTGGAGTAGGTTCCACTGAAGCTTTCTTT | CASSGVGSTEAFF
TRBJ1-2 | . | TRBV30 | . | TGTGCCTGGAGACCCCCGGACCCGGGCTACACCTTC | CAWRPPDPGYTF
TRBJ1-1 | . | TRBV30 | TRBD1 | TGTGCCTGGAGTCGACAGGGGTTCACTGAAGCTTTCTTT | CAWSRQGFTEAFF
TRBJ2-3 | . | TRBV6-1 | . | TGTGCCAGCAGTGAAGGCCAGTCAGATACGCAGTATTTT | CASSEGQSDTQYF
TRBJ2-2 | . | TRBV2 | . | TGTGCCAGCAGAGAGACAGACTCCAACACCGGGGAGCTGTTTTTT | CASRETDSNTGELFF
TRBJ2-2 | few | TRBV19 | . | TGTGCCAGCTCTTGGGGGATTAACACCGGGGAGCTGTTTTTT | CASSWGINTGELFF
TRBJ2-2 | once | TRBV28 | . | TGTGCCAGCAGTTTACCAGGGGCGAACACCGGGGAGCTGTTTTTT | CASSLPGANTGELFF
TRBJ2-2 | . | TRBV5-1 | TRBD1 | TGCGCCAGCAGCTGGACAGGGCTGAACACCGGGGAGCTGTTTTTT | CASSWTGLNTGELFF
TRBJ2-5 | . | TRBV7-9 | TRBD1 | TGTGCCAGCAGCTTACAGGGGGTGTCAGAGACCCAGTACTTC | CASSLQGVSETQYF
TRBJ1-2 | once | TRBV10-3 | TRBD1 | TGTGCCATCAGTGTGTGGGACAGGGGGCCGGACGGCTACACCTTC | CAISVWDRGPDGYTF
TRBJ1-5 | . | TRBV14 | . | TGTGCCAGCAGCCAGATGGGTAACCAGCCCCAGCATTTT | CASSQMGNQPQHF
TRBJ1-5 | . | TRBV6-5 | TRBD1 | TGTGCCAGCAGTGAGGGACAGGGGAAGCCCCAGCATTTT | CASSEGQGKPQHF
TRBJ2-1 | . | TRBV9 | . | TGTGCCAGCAGCGTTGGTTACGGCAGGGGGGGAGGAAGTTCCTACAATGAGCAGTTCTTC | CASSVGYGRGGGSSYNEQFF
TRBJ2-3 | . | TRBV4-1 | TRBD2 | TGCGCCAGCAGCCAAGAGGATGCGGGGGGGCTGGATACGCAGTATTTT | CASSQEDAGGLDTQYF
TRBJ1-4 | once | TRBV5-1 | . | TGCGCCAGCAGCTTGGATGCAACTAATGAAAAACTGTTTTTT | CASSLDATNEKLFF
TRBJ1-2 | . | TRBV7-8 | . | TGTGCCAGCAGCTTAGTCACAGGCCTGGGCTATGGCTACACCTTC | CASSLVTGLGYGYTF
TRBJ1-2 | . | TRBV6-5 | TRBD1 | TGTGCCAGCAGTTACGAGACAGGGGAGGGCGGCTACACCTTC | CASSYETGEGGYTF
TRBJ2-5 | once | TRBV5-4 | TRBD2 | TGTGCCAGCAGCTTCCTAGCGGGGGGGGAGACCCAGTACTTC | CASSFLAGGETQYF
TRBJ1-2 | . | TRBV15 | . | TGTGCCACCAGCAGAGATATGGCGGGCTACACCTTC | CATSRDMAGYTF
TRBJ2-4 | . | TRBV6-6 | . | TGTGCCAGCAGTTACTCGTGGGGGGAGGTCAAAAACATTCAGTACTTC | CASSYSWGEVKNIQYF
TRBJ2-3 | . | TRBV2 | . | TGTGCCAGCACCCGGGAACGGGGGACAGGCACAGATACGCAGTATTTT | CASTRERGTGTDTQYF
TRBJ1-5 | . | TRBV28 | . | TGTGCCAGCAGTTTACTGGATTCGGGGAACAATCAGCCCCAGCATTTT | CASSLLDSGNNQPQHF